The 17 T cell receptor beta chains below come from one sample, sequenced in a study of OX40 agonist ivuxolimab in advanced cancers. TCRdb's table, derived via immunoSEQ multiplex PCR, lists solely in-frame clones and lacks some. The data contain approximately 35,000 clones, 74% of them singletons. The specimen was CD4+ or CD8+ T cells sorted from blood, collected in a trial of the OX40 agonist ivuxolimab. The receptors here all came from an adult with an advanced solid tumor such as melanoma, head and neck, liver or kidney cancer.

The rearrangement links TRBV29-1 to TRBJ1-4; no clear D. Trimming took 3 bases from V and 10 from J, leaving 18 bases between them. Looked up from germline, CDR1 is SQVTM and CDR2 is ANQGSEA. The CDR3 is 14 residues long. This CDR3 is CSVDNSGSGGKLFF. CDR3 nucleotides: TGCAGCGTTGATAATTCGGGATCTGGAGGAAAACTGTTTTTT.

This CDR3 is CAWSRGVFQETQYF. DNA for the CDR3: TGTGCCTGGAGCAGGGGCGTTTTCCAAGAGACCCAGTACTTC. This chain links TRBV30 with TRBJ2-5; D possibly corresponds to TRBD1 (6 bases). Trimming removed 3 bases from V and 1 base from J, with 12 bases in between. CDR1 GTSNPN and CDR2 SVGIG come from the germline V gene (reference sequence). This CDR3 spans 14 amino acids.

The J gene is TRBJ2-3, the V gene TRBV6-1; a possible D gene is TRBD2 (6 bases). CDR1 is MNHNS, CDR2 SASEGT, per germline. Trimming took off 1 base at V and 1 base at J, with 12 bases between the two ends. The CDR3 has 16 amino acids. The CDR3 reads CASSEDKASGTDTQYF. The CDR3 nucleotides are TGTGCCAGCAGTGAAGATAAAGCTAGCGGCACAGATACGCAGTATTTT.

This clone was detected only a few times. The gene calls are TRBV10-3 and TRBJ1-1, with TRBD1 as a possible D gene (5 bases). The CDR3 spans 15 residues. V was shortened by 0 bases and J by 4 bases, with 12 bases between the two germline ends. Germline values: CDR1 ENHRY, CDR2 SYGVKD. The DNA of the CDR3 is TGTGCCATCAGTGAGTCGGTAGGGGTGAGCACTGAAGCTTTCTTT. Its protein product is CAISESVGVSTEAFF.

The chain couples TRBV30 to TRBJ1-5; 12 bases fit TRBD1. The germline gives CDR1 GTSNPN, CDR2 SVGIG (reference sequence). The junction had 6 bases not matched to a gene; V was cut back by 3 bases and J by 6 bases. The CDR3 has 15 amino acids. CDR3 in DNA: TGTGCCTGGAGGGCCGGGACAGGGGGCACTCAGCCCCAGCATTTT. It yields the protein CAWRAGTGGTQPQHF. Looking up the rest from reference TRBV30 and TRBJ1-5 gives the full variable domain: SQTIHQWPATLVQPVGSPLSLECTVEGTSNPNLYWYRQAAGRGLQLLFYSVGIGQISSEVPQNLSASRPQDRQFILSSKKLLLSDSGFYLCAWRAGTGGTQPQHFGDGTRLSIL.

The chain employs TRBV19 and TRBJ2-7; D is ambiguous. Per the germline V gene, CDR1 is LNHDA and CDR2 is SQIVND (reference sequence). V was trimmed by 7 bases and J by 2 bases, leaving 18 bases between them. This CDR3 is 15 amino acids long. The CDR3 protein is CASKSTGHHTYEQYF. The CDR3 region has the DNA TGTGCCAGTAAATCCACTGGCCACCATACCTACGAGCAGTACTTC.

In its sample, this clone was seen once. This chain connects TRBV4-1 to TRBJ2-2; D unclear. V was clipped by 0 bases and J by 0 bases, with 11 bases between them. Germline V gene lookup returns CDR1 MGHRA and CDR2 YSYEKL. The CDR3 totals 17 residues. The CDR3 nucleotides read TGCGCCAGCAGCCAAGATCGGCACCGGCCGAACACCGGGGAGCTGTTTTTT. Protein: CASSQDRHRPNTGELFF.

The chain has TRBV7-2 and TRBJ2-2, with D possibly matching TRBD1 (5 bases). CDR3 size: 15 residues. The germline gives CDR1 SGHTA, CDR2 FQGNSA. V was shortened by 5 bases and J by 4 bases, with 14 bases between the two germline ends. CDR3 coding DNA: TGTGCCAGCAGCCTAGACCCAGGGCTCACCGGGGAGCTGTTTTTT. Its translation is CASSLDPGLTGELFF.

The rearrangement joins TRBV4-1 to TRBJ2-2, with D tentatively TRBD2 (5 bases). Germline-derived CDR1 and CDR2 are MGHRA and YSYEKL. The V and J ends lost 2 bases and 1 base respectively, with 11 bases between them. The CDR3 runs 16 residues. The CDR3 region is CASSQFSAGNTGELFF. The CDR3 DNA reads as TGCGCCAGCAGCCAATTTAGCGCGGGGAACACCGGGGAGCTGTTTTTT.

The V and J genes are TRBV18 and TRBJ2-7; D gene ambiguous. CDR3 size: 16 residues. V lost 2 bases, J lost 1 base, and 15 bases lay in between. Looked up from germline, CDR1 is KGHSH and CDR2 is LQKENI. CDR3 bases: TGTGCCAGCTCACCAATCCCGGCGGCCGCATCCTACGAGCAGTACGTC. Protein sequence: CASSPIPAAASYEQYV.

The chain couples TRBV29-1 to TRBJ1-4, with D possibly being TRBD1 (6 bases). Trimming took off 4 bases at V and 7 bases at J, with 13 bases between the two ends. CDR1 is SQVTM, CDR2 ANQGSEA, per germline. This CDR3 is 13 amino acids long. CDR3 in DNA: TGCAGCGTTGCCGGGGGGGCAGGTGAAAAACTGTTTTTT. Translated, it gives CSVAGGAGEKLFF.

V usage is TRBV10-3 and J usage is TRBJ1-4; unclear D gene. There are 13 residues in the CDR3. In germline, CDR1 is ENHRY, CDR2 SYGVKD. The V end was cut by 11 bases, the J end by 1 base, with 11 bases between. The CDR3 nucleotides are TGTGCCCCTTCCGGGCAAACTAATGAAAAACTGTTTTTT. Its protein product is CAPSGQTNEKLFF.

The chain is built from TRBV5-6 and TRBJ2-1; 7 positions agree with TRBD2. The germline gives CDR1 SGHDT, CDR2 YYEEEE. The junction had 7 bases not matched to a gene; V was cut back by 4 bases and J by 12 bases. This CDR3 comprises 12 residues. The CDR3 nucleotides read TGTGCCAGCAGCCGGGAGGTGGTAGGGCAGTTCTTC. As protein: CASSREVVGQFF.

CDR3 residues: CASSQDSQGWAGELFF. As DNA, the CDR3 is TGCGCCAGCAGCCAAGACTCGCAGGGATGGGCCGGGGAGCTGTTTTTT. This chain connects TRBV4-1 to TRBJ2-2, with TRBD1 as a possible D gene (5 bases). This CDR3 has 16 amino acids. V was shortened by 0 bases and J by 6 bases, with 14 bases between the two germline ends. Germline assignment: CDR1 MGHRA and CDR2 YSYEKL.

The chain employs TRBV2 and TRBJ1-5; D is possibly TRBD1 (6 bases). This CDR3 region has 16 residues. The germline V and J ends were trimmed by 6 bases and 2 bases, with 17 bases remaining between them. Germline V gene sequence: CDR1 SNHLY, CDR2 FYNNEI. The CDR3 here is CASRERGASGNQPQHF. The DNA of the CDR3 is TGTGCCAGCAGGGAGCGGGGGGCGTCTGGCAATCAGCCCCAGCATTTT.

The chain uses TRBV30 and TRBJ1-6; D call uncertain. The CDR3 totals 15 residues. Trimming pared 5 bases from V and 0 bases from J, leaving 11 bases between. The germline CDR1 and CDR2 sequences are GTSNPN and SVGIG (reference sequence). This CDR3 reads CAWSPSSSYNSPLHF. CDR3 bases: TGTGCCTGGTCCCCTTCTAGCTCCTATAATTCACCCCTCCACTTT.

The chain joins TRBV2 to TRBJ2-5, with D perhaps assigned TRBD1 or TRBD2 (5 bases each). The CDR3 totals 15 residues. Between the trimmed V and J ends, which lost 8 bases and 3 bases, there was a span of 19 bases. The germline gives CDR1 SNHLY, CDR2 FYNNEI. Here the CDR3 reads CASGRDVTREETQYF. The CDR3 bases are TGTGCCAGCGGACGGGACGTAACCCGGGAAGAGACCCAGTACTTC.